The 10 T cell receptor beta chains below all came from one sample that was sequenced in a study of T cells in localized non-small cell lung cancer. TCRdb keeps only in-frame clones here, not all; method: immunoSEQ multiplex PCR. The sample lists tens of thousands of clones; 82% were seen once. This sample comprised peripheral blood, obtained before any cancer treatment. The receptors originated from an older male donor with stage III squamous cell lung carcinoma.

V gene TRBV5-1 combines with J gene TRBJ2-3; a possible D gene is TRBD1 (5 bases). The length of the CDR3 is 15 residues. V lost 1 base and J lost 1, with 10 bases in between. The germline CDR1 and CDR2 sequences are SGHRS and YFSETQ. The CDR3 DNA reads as TGCGCCAGCAGCTTGCAGGGCGTGGGCACAGATACGCAGTATTTT. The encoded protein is CASSLQGVGTDTQYF. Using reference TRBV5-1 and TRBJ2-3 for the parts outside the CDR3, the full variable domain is KAGVTQTPRYLIKTRGQQVTLSCSPISGHRSVSWYQQTPGQGLQFLFEYFSETQRNKGNFPGRFSGRQFSNSRSEMNVSTLELGDSALYLCASSLQGVGTDTQYFGPGTRLTVL.

The CDR3 DNA is TGTGCCAGCAGCCTAGAGGTGGGGACAGGGAGACATGGCTACACCTTC. Its protein is CASSLEVGTGRHGYTF. This chain joins TRBV7-6 and TRBJ1-2; 9 bases match TRBD1. J was trimmed by 6 bases and V by 5 bases; bases with no gene match: 13. Germline V lookup: CDR1 SGHVS, CDR2 FNYEAQ. This CDR3 region has 16 residues.

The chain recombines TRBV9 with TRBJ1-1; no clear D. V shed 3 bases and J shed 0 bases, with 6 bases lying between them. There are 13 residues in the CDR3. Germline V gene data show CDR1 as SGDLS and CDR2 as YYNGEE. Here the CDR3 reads CASSARMNTEAFF. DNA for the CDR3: TGTGCCAGCAGCGCCCGCATGAACACTGAAGCTTTCTTT.

CDR3 region: CASSSPGGGSYNEQFF. In nucleotides, the CDR3 is TGTGCCAGCAGCTCCCCCGGGGGGGGTTCCTACAATGAGCAGTTCTTC. The rearrangement uses TRBV7-9 and TRBJ2-1; 8 bases are shared with TRBD2. CDR1 is SEHNR, CDR2 FQNEAQ, per germline (reference sequence). The CDR3 has 16 residues. V shed 4 bases and J 1 base; nucleotides not matched to a gene: 6.

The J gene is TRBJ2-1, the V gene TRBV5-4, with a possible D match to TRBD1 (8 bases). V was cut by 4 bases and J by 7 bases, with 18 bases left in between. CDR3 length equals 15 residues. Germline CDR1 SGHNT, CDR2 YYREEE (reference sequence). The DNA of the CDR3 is TGTGCCAGCAGCCTACAGGGGGGGCCCGCTAATGAGCAGTTCTTC. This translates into CASSLQGGPANEQFF. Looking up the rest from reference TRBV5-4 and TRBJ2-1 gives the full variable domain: ETGVTQSPTHLIKTRGQQVTLRCSSQSGHNTVSWYQQALGQGPQFIFQYYREEENGRGNFPPRFSGLQFPNYSSELNVNALELDDSALYLCASSLQGGPANEQFFGPGTRLTVL.

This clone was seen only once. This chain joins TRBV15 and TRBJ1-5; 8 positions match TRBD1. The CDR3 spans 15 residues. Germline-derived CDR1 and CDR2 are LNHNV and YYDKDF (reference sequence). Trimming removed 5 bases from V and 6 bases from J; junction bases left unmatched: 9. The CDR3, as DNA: TGTGCCACCAGCCCGAGGGGCCAGGGGGCTCAGCCCCAGCATTTT. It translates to CATSPRGQGAQPQHF. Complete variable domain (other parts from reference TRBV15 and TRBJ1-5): DAMVIQNPRYQVTQFGKPVTLSCSQTLNHNVMYWYQQKSSQAPKLLFHYYDKDFNNEADTPDNFQSRRPNTSFCFLDIRSPGLGDTAMYLCATSPRGQGAQPQHFGDGTRLSIL.

CDR3 coding DNA: TGCGCCAGCAGAGATTATAGCGGGAGTCCCTACGAGCAGTACTTC. Amino acid sequence: CASRDYSGSPYEQYF. The chain has TRBV5-1 and TRBJ2-7; 9 bases match TRBD2. Germline V gene lookup returns CDR1 SGHRS and CDR2 YFSETQ. The CDR3 runs 15 residues. The V gene end was trimmed by 5 bases and the J gene end by 2 bases; junction bases not matched to a gene: 8.

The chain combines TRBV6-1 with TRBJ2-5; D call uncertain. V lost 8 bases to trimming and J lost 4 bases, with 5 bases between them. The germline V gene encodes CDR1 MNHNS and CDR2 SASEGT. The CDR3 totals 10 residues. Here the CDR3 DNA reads TGTGCCAGCCGACGAGAGACCCAGTACTTC. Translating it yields CASRRETQYF.

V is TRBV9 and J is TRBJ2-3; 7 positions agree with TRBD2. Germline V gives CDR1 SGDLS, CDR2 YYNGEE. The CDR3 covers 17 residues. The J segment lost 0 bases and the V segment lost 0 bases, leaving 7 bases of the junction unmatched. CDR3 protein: CASSVGASGASTDTQYF. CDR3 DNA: TGTGCCAGCAGCGTAGGGGCGAGCGGGGCTAGCACAGATACGCAGTATTTT.

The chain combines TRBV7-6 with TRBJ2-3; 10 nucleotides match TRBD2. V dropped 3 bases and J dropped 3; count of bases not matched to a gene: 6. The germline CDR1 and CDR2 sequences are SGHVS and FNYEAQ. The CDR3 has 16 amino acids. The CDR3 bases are TGTGCCAGCAGCTTTCTACTAGCGGGGCAAACAGATACGCAGTATTTT. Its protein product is CASSFLLAGQTDTQYF.